Presented here are 14 T cell receptor beta chains from one specimen sequenced in a study of T cell changes during pregnancy in multiple sclerosis. Measured with immunoSEQ multiplex PCR; TCRdb has only the in-frame clones, and not every one. Here the sample spans around 30,000 clones, just over 90% being singletons. Specimen: CD8+ T cells from peripheral blood mononuclear cells, collected before pregnancy. All receptors come from a female donor with multiple sclerosis, enrolled in a pregnancy study.

This chain joins TRBV7-9 and TRBJ2-3; the D is unclear. Trimming stripped 1 base from V and 4 bases from J, with 21 bases between. The CDR3 covers 18 residues. CDR1 and CDR2 from the germline V gene are SEHNR and FQNEAQ (reference sequence). CDR3 bases: TGTGCCAGCAGCTTAGACACAGTAGGCCTTACCCCACCAGATACGCAGTATTTT. As protein: CASSLDTVGLTPPDTQYF.

This clone was observed once. This CDR3 is CASSPGTGEFYEQFF. CDR3 nucleotide sequence: TGTGCCAGCAGTCCCGGGACAGGGGAATTCTATGAGCAGTTCTTC. The chain is built from TRBV7-2 and TRBJ2-1; TRBD1 matches 10 bases. V was clipped by 6 bases and J by 8 bases; unmatched bases: 10. Germline V CDR1 and CDR2: SGHTA, FQGNSA. The CDR3 is made up of 15 amino acids.

In nucleotides, the CDR3 is TGTGCCAGCAGTCCACATGCTGGACCGCGACAGGGGGCGGATCAGCCCCAGCATTTT. Its translation is CASSPHAGPRQGADQPQHF. The chain has TRBV28 and TRBJ1-5; 10 positions agree with TRBD1. CDR1 is MDHEN and CDR2 is SYDVKM in the germline V gene. V lost 5 bases and J lost 5; bases outside the gene matches: 18. CDR3 length: 19 residues. Together with reference TRBV28 and TRBJ1-5, the CDR3 gives the full variable domain: DVKVTQSSRYLVKRTGEKVFLECVQDMDHENMFWYRQDPGLGLRLIYFSYDVKMKEKGDIPEGYSVSREKKERFSLILESASTNQTSMYLCASSPHAGPRQGADQPQHFGDGTRLSIL.

The chain has TRBV28 and TRBJ2-1, with 8 bases matching TRBD2. V lost 4 bases, J lost 3 bases, and 8 bases stayed unmatched. There are 16 residues in the CDR3. Germline V gene data show CDR1 as MDHEN and CDR2 as SYDVKM. The CDR3 nucleotides are TGTGCCAGCAGTTACCTAAGCGGGAGTGTCTACAATGAGCAGTTCTTC. Translated: CASSYLSGSVYNEQFF.

This chain uses TRBV4-1 with TRBJ2-3; weak D call: TRBD2 (5 bases). V shed 4 bases and J shed 0 bases, with 17 bases lying between them. This CDR3 has 17 residues. Per germline, CDR1 MGHRA and CDR2 YSYEKL. The CDR3 DNA reads as TGCGCCAGCAGCCTCGCCGGGCGCGGGCCAAGCACAGATACGCAGTATTTT. Protein: CASSLAGRGPSTDTQYF.

This sequence joins TRBV19 and TRBJ2-1, with D perhaps TRBD2 (5 bases). The CDR3 is 15 amino acids. V lost 3 bases to trimming and J lost 0 bases, with 9 bases between them. Per germline, CDR1 LNHDA and CDR2 SQIVND (reference sequence). The CDR3 nucleotides read TGTGCCAGTAGTATTTTAGCGCTCTCCTACAATGAGCAGTTCTTC. Translating gives CASSILALSYNEQFF.

The chain carries TRBV7-3 and TRBJ2-7, with 7 bases matching TRBD2. V was clipped by 0 bases and J by 3 bases; unmatched bases: 2. CDR1 and CDR2 (germline): SGHTA, FQGTGA. The CDR3 is 14 residues long. The CDR3 reads CASSLTGGSYEQYF. The CDR3 DNA is TGTGCCAGCAGCTTAACAGGCGGGAGCTACGAGCAGTACTTC.

The rearrangement uses TRBV6-5 and TRBJ2-1; D may be TRBD2 (6 bases). CDR1 and CDR2 (germline): MNHEY, SVGAGI. Trimming stripped 4 bases from V and 14 bases from J, with 18 bases between. This CDR3 region has 13 residues. The CDR3 nucleotides are TGTGCCAGCAGTTTATTTGAACCGGGGGAAAAGTTCTTC. Residues: CASSLFEPGEKFF.

This clone was seen just once. The V gene is TRBV2, the J gene TRBJ1-1; D is unresolved. The germline V gene encodes CDR1 SNHLY and CDR2 FYNNEI. Trimming removed 0 bases from V and 0 bases from J, with 8 bases in between. The CDR3 runs to 15 residues. This CDR3 reads CASSEAHEMNTEAFF. The CDR3 nucleotides are TGTGCCAGCAGTGAAGCGCACGAGATGAACACTGAAGCTTTCTTT.

V gene TRBV19 combines with J gene TRBJ2-1, with 11 positions matching TRBD1. This CDR3 has 15 amino acids. V was pared by 7 bases and J by 4 bases, with 6 bases of the junction left unmatched. Germline V gene data show CDR1 as LNHDA and CDR2 as SQIVND (reference sequence). CDR3 sequence: CASTIGTGGYNEQFF. In DNA form, the CDR3 reads TGTGCCAGTACAATAGGGACAGGGGGGTACAATGAGCAGTTCTTC. Drawing the rest from reference TRBV19 and TRBJ2-1, the complete variable domain is DGGITQSPKYLFRKEGQNVTLSCEQNLNHDAMYWYRQDPGQGLRLIYYSQIVNDFQKGDIAEGYSVSREKKESFPLTVTSAQKNPTAFYLCASTIGTGGYNEQFFGPGTRLTVL.

There are a few counts of this clone. The rearrangement links TRBV4-2 to TRBJ2-6; possible D gene TRBD1, 7 bases. The CDR3 loop spans 18 amino acids. CDR1 LGHNA and CDR2 YNFKEQ come from the germline V gene. V was cut by 4 bases and J by 1 base, with 17 bases left in between. CDR3 sequence reads: CASSLGEQGGSGANVLTF. CDR3 coding DNA: TGTGCCAGCAGCCTGGGGGAGCAGGGGGGTTCTGGGGCCAACGTCCTGACTTTC.

This rearrangement joins TRBV9 to TRBJ2-1; TRBD2 might be the D (5 bases). From germline, CDR1 is SGDLS and CDR2 YYNGEE. The CDR3 contains 15 residues. With 6 bases removed from V and 6 bases from J, the gap between germline ends came to 19 bases. CDR3 region: CASTSLASGFNEQFF. The CDR3 DNA follows: TGTGCCAGCACCAGTCTAGCATCGGGCTTCAATGAGCAGTTCTTC.

This chain uses TRBV27 with TRBJ1-2; D remains unclear. The V end lost 6 bases, the J end lost 1 base, and 6 bases lay between the germline ends. The CDR3 consists of 12 residues. The germline gives CDR1 MNHEY, CDR2 SMNVEV (reference sequence). CDR3 coding DNA: TGTGCCAGCAGCACGAGTAACTATGGCTACACCTTC. This sequence encodes CASSTSNYGYTF.

The chain is built from TRBV9 and TRBJ1-1; unclear D gene. Trimming took off 0 bases at V and 6 bases at J, with 9 bases between the two ends. Per the germline V gene, CDR1 is SGDLS and CDR2 is YYNGEE. The CDR3 contains 13 residues. CDR3 residues: CASSVDGPSEAFF. The CDR3 DNA reads as TGTGCCAGCAGCGTAGATGGGCCTTCTGAAGCTTTCTTT.